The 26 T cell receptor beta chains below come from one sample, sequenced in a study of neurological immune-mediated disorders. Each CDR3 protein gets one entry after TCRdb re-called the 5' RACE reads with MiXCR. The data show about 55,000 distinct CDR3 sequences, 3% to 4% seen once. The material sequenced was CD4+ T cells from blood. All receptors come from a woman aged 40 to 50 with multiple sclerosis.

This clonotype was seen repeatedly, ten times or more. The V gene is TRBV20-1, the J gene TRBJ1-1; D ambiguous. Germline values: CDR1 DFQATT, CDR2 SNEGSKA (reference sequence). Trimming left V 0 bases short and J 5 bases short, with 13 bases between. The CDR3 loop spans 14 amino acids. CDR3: CSARDPDLGTEAFF. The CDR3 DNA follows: TGCAGTGCTAGAGACCCTGACCTGGGGACTGAAGCTTTCTTT.

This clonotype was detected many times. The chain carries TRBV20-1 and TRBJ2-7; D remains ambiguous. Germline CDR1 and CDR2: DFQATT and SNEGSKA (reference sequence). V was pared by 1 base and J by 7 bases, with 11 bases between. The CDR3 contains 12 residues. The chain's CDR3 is CSARADAGEQYF. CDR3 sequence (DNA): TGCAGTGCTAGAGCCGATGCCGGGGAGCAGTACTTC.

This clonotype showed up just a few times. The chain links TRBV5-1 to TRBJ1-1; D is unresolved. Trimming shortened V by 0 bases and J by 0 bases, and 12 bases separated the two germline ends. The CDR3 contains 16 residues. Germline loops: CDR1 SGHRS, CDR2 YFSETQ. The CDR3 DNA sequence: TGCGCCAGCAGCTTGGGAGGCGTACGGGTGAACACTGAAGCTTTCTTT. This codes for CASSLGGVRVNTEAFF.

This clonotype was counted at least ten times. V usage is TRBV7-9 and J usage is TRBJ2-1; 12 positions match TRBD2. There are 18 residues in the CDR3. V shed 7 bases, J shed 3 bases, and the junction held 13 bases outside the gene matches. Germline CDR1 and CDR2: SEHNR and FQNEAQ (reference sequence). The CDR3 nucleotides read TGTGCCAGCACCCAACGCCTCGGACTAGCGGGGTACTACAATGAGCAGTTCTTC. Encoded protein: CASTQRLGLAGYYNEQFF.

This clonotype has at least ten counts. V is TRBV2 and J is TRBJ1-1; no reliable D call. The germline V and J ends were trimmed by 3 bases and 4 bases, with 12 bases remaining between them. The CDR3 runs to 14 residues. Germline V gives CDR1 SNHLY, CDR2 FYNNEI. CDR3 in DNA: TGTGCCAGCAGTGAGGGCATCTCCGCCACTGAAGCTTTCTTT. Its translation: CASSEGISATEAFF.

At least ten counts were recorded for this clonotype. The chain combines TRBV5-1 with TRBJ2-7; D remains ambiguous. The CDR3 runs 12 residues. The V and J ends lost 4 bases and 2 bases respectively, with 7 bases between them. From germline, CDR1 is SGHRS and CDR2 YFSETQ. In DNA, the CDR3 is TGCGCCAGCAGCCCCGGCACCTACGAGCAGTACTTC. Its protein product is CASSPGTYEQYF. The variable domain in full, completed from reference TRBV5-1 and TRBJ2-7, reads KAGVTQTPRYLIKTRGQQVTLSCSPISGHRSVSWYQQTPGQGLQFLFEYFSETQRNKGNFPGRFSGRQFSNSRSEMNVSTLELGDSALYLCASSPGTYEQYFGPGTRLTVT.

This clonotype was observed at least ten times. In DNA, the CDR3 is TGCGCCAGCAGCTTGGGGCCTTTGAGCTCCTACAATGAGCAGTTCTTC. Protein product: CASSLGPLSSYNEQFF. This chain uses TRBV5-1 with TRBJ2-1; no clear D. The V gene lost 0 bases and the J gene lost 0 bases, with 10 bases spanning the gap. The CDR3 has 16 amino acids. Germline values: CDR1 SGHRS, CDR2 YFSETQ.

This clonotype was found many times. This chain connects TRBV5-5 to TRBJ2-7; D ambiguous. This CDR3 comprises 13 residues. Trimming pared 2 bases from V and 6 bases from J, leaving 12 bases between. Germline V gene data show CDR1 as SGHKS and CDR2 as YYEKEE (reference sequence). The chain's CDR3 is CASSFGFLLEQYF. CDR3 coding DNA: TGTGCCAGCAGCTTTGGGTTCCTCCTCGAGCAGTACTTC.

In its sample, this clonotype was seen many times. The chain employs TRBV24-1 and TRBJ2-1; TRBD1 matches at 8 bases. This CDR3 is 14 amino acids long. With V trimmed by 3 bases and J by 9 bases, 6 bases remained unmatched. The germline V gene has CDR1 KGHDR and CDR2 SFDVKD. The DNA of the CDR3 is TGTGCCACCAGTGATCGGGACAGGTCCAGTGAGCAGTTCTTC. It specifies CATSDRDRSSEQFF.

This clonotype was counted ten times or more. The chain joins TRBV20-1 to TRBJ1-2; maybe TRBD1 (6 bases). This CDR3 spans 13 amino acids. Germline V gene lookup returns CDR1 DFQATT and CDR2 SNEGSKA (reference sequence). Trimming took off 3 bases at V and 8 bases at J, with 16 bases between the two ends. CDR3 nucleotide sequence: TGCAGTGCTAGGTCGGAGGGGGGCTGGGGCTACACCTTC. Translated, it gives CSARSEGGWGYTF.

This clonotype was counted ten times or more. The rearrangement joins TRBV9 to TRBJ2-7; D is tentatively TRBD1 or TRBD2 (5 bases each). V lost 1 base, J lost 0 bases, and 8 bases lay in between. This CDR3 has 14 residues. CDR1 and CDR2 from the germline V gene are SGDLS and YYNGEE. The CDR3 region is CASSVSGTSYEQYF. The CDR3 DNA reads TGTGCCAGCAGCGTATCCGGGACCTCCTACGAGCAGTACTTC.

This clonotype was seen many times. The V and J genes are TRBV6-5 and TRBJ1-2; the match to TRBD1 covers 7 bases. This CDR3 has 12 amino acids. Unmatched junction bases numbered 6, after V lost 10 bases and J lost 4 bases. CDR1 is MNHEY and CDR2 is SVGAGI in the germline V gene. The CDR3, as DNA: TGTGCCACCCGGGACAGCGTCTATGGCTACACCTTC. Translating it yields CATRDSVYGYTF.

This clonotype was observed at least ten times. CDR3 nucleotide sequence: TGTGCCAGCAGCCACCTAAGACAGGGGCTCGCCGAGCAGTACTTC. This translates into CASSHLRQGLAEQYF. The chain links TRBV14 to TRBJ2-7; 8 bases match TRBD1. CDR3 length equals 15 residues. Germline V gene sequence: CDR1 SGHDN, CDR2 FVKESK. J was trimmed by 6 bases and V by 3 bases; bases with no gene match: 10.

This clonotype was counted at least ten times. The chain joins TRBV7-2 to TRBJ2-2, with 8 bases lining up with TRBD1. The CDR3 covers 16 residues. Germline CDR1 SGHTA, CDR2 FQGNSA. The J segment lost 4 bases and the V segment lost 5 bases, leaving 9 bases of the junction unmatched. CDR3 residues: CASSKTPTGVTGELFF. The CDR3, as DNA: TGTGCCAGCAGCAAAACGCCGACAGGGGTCACCGGGGAGCTGTTTTTT. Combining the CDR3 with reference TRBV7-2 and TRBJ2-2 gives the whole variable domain GAGVSQSPSNKVTEKGKDVELRCDPISGHTALYWYRQSLGQGLEFLIYFQGNSAPDKSGLPSDRFSAERTGGSVSTLTIQRTQQEDSAVYLCASSKTPTGVTGELFFGEGSRLTVL.

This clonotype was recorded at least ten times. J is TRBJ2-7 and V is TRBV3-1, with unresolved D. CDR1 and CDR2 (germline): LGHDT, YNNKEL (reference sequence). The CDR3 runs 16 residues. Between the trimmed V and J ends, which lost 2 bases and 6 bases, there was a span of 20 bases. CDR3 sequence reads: CASSQSPRNPRGEQYF. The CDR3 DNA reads TGTGCCAGCAGCCAAAGCCCACGGAATCCCCGTGGCGAGCAGTACTTC.

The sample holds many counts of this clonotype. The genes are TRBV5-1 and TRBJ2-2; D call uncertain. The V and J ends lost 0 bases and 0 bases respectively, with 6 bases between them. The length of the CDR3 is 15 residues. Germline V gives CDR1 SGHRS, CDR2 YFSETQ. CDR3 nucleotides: TGCGCCAGCAGCTTGGGCCATACGAACACCGGGGAGCTGTTTTTT. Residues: CASSLGHTNTGELFF.

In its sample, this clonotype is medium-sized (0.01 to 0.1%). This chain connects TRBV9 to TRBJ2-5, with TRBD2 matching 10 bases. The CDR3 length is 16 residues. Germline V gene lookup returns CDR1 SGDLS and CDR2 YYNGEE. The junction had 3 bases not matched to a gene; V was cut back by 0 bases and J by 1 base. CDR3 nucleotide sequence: TGTGCCAGCAGCGTAGCTAGCGGGGGTGCCCAAGAGACCCAGTACTTC. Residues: CASSVASGGAQETQYF.

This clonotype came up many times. The CDR3 DNA follows: TGTGCCAGCAGCACCACAGGGGGCGGTAGCAATGGCTACACCTTC. This encodes CASSTTGGGSNGYTF. The genes are TRBV5-4 and TRBJ1-2; TRBD1 matches 9 bases. Germline CDR1 and CDR2: SGHNT and YYREEE (reference sequence). V shed 4 bases, J shed 6 bases, and the junction held 10 bases outside the gene matches. CDR3 length: 15 amino acids.

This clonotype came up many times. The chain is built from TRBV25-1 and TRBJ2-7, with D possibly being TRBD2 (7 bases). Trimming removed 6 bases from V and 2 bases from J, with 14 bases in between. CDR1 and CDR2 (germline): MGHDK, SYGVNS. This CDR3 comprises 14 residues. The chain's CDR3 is CASRRGGGPYEQYF. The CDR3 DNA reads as TGTGCCAGCAGGAGGGGAGGGGGTCCCTACGAGCAGTACTTC.

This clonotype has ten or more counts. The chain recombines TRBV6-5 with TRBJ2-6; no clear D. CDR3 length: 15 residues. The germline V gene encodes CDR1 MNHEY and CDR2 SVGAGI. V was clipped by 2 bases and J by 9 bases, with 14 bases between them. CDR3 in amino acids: CASSYNWMSVNVLTF. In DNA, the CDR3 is TGTGCCAGCAGTTACAATTGGATGTCCGTCAACGTCCTGACTTTC.

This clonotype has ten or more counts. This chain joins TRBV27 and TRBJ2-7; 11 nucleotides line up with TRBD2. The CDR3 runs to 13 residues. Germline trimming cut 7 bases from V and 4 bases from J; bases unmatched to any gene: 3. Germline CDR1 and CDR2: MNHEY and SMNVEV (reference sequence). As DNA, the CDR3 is TGTGCCAGCATCGCTAGCGGGGGGTACGAGCAGTACTTC. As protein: CASIASGGYEQYF.

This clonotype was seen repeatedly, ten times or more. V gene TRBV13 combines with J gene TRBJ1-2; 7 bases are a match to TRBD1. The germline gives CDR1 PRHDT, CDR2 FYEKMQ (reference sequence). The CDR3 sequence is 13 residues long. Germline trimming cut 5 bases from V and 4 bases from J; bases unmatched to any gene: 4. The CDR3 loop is CASSRTGVYGYTF. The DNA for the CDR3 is TGTGCCAGCAGCCGGACAGGCGTCTATGGCTACACCTTC.

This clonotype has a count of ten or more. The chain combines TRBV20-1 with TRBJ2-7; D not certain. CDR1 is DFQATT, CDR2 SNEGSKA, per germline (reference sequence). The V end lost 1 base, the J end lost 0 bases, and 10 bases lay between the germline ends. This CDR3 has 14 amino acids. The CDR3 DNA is TGCAGTGCTAGAGTAGCTCCGAGCTCCTACGAGCAGTACTTC. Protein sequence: CSARVAPSSYEQYF.

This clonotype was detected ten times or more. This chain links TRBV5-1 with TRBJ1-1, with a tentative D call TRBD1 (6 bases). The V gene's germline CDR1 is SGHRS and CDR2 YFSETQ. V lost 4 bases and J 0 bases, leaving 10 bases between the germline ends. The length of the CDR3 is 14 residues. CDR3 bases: TGCGCCAGCAGCGAGGGACACTTGAACACTGAAGCTTTCTTT. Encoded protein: CASSEGHLNTEAFF.

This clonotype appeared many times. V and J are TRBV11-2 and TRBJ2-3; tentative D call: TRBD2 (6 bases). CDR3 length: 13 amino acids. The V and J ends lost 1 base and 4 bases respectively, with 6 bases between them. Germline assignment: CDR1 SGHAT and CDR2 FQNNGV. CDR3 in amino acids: CASSLAGADTQYF. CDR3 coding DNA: TGTGCCAGCAGCTTAGCGGGGGCAGATACGCAGTATTTT. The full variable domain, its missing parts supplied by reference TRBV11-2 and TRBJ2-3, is EAGVAQSPRYKIIEKRQSVAFWCNPISGHATLYWYQQILGQGPKLLIQFQNNGVVDDSQLPKDRFSAERLKGVDSTLKIQPAKLEDSAVYLCASSLAGADTQYFGPGTRLTVL.

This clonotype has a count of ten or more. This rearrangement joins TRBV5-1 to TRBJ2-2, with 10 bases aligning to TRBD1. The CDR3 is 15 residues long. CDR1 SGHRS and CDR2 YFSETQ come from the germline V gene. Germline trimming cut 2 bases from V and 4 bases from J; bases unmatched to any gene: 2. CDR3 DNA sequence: TGCGCCAGCAGCTTTGGGACAGGGGTCACCGGGGAGCTGTTTTTT. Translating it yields CASSFGTGVTGELFF.